Listed below are T cell receptor beta chains from one sample, sequenced in a study of monozygotic twins with cystic fibrosis. Clones were read by immunoSEQ multiplex PCR, and TCRdb kept only the in-frame ones, dropping some. Here the sample spans about 9,500 clones, 98% to 99% being singletons. The sample consisted of blood. The receptors originated from a girl aged 2 to 10 with cystic fibrosis. The CDR3 runs from the conserved cysteine through the conserved F or W. Fields, in order: clone size, D gene, V gene, J gene, CDR3 DNA, CDR3 protein. A D gene is named only where the DNA matches it firmly. Clone size appears in some rows only: once, few, many, or a class for an expanded clone.

>.|.|TRBV28|TRBJ2-5
TGTGCCAGCAGTTGGGGTGACTTGGAGACCCAGTACTTC
CASSWGDLETQYF
>.|.|TRBV27|TRBJ2-7
TGTGCCAGCTCTCTGGCCGGATCCTACGAGCAGTACTTC
CASSLAGSYEQYF
>once|.|TRBV7-4|TRBJ1-1
TGTGCCAGCAGCCCGGCGGGGGCATCCGGCACTGAAGCTTTCTTT
CASSPAGASGTEAFF
>.|TRBD2|TRBV25-1|TRBJ2-1
TGTGCCAGCATCCTCAGCGGGAGGGCCCGTGAGCAGTTCTTC
CASILSGRAREQFF
>.|TRBD2|TRBV29-1|TRBJ2-7
TGCAGCGTTGAAGTTTGGGGGGGGTACTACGAGCAGTACTTC
CSVEVWGGYYEQYF
>.|.|TRBV5-8|TRBJ2-6
TGTGCCAGCAGCTTGTTTCCAGGGGCCGGGGCCAACGTCCTGACTTTC
CASSLFPGAGANVLTF
>.|TRBD2|TRBV6-4|TRBJ2-3
TGTGCCAGCAGCCCGGGGGGCGGGAGGACAGATACGCAGTATTTT
CASSPGGGRTDTQYF
>.|.|TRBV5-5|TRBJ1-5
TGTGCCAGCAGCTCGGGCACGGGACGCAATCAGCCCCAGCATTTT
CASSSGTGRNQPQHF
>once|TRBD2|TRBV5-6|TRBJ2-7
TGTGCCAGCAGCGCGACTAGCGGGACGAAAGAGCAGTACTTC
CASSATSGTKEQYF
>.|TRBD1|TRBV15|TRBJ1-4
TGTGCCACCAGCAGACTAACAGGGGTTCAGGGTGAAAAACTGTTTTTT
CATSRLTGVQGEKLFF
>.|.|TRBV4-2|TRBJ2-5
TGTGCCAGCAGCCAAGGGGGTGAGACCCAGTACTTC
CASSQGGETQYF
>.|TRBD1|TRBV6-1|TRBJ1-1
TGTGCCAGCAGGAGACCGGGACAGGGAGTCCCTGAAGCTTTCTTT
CASRRPGQGVPEAFF
>.|.|TRBV7-2|TRBJ1-2
TGTGCCAGCACCTCACGCCAGGCGCATGGCTACACCTTC
CASTSRQAHGYTF
>.|.|TRBV6-5|TRBJ2-2
TGTGCCAGCACCCCGAGAACCGGGGAGCTGTTTTTT
CASTPRTGELFF
>.|TRBD1|TRBV19|TRBJ1-5
TGTGCCAGTAAGACAGGGGGAAATCAGCCCCAGCATTTT
CASKTGGNQPQHF
>.|TRBD2|TRBV11-2|TRBJ2-1
TGTGCCAGCAGCACGCCGGGGGGTAGCTTTTTTGAGCAGTTCTTC
CASSTPGGSFFEQFF
>once|.|TRBV28|TRBJ1-1
TGTGCCACCAACGGTAACACTGAAGCTTTCTTT
CATNGNTEAFF
>.|.|TRBV15|TRBJ1-1
TGTGCCACCAGCAGAGATAAAGCTAACACTGAAGCTTTCTTT
CATSRDKANTEAFF
>.|TRBD2|TRBV27|TRBJ2-1
TGTGCCAGCAGCGGGACTAGCGGGAGGGGTGAGCAGTTCTTC
CASSGTSGRGEQFF
>.|.|TRBV6-6|TRBJ1-2
TGTGCCAGCAGTTACTCGACAGCGCTAAGTGGCTACACCTTC
CASSYSTALSGYTF
>.|.|TRBV10-3|TRBJ2-7
TGTGCCATCAGTGAGTTGAGGGGCTCCTACGAGCAGTACTTC
CAISELRGSYEQYF
>.|TRBD1|TRBV4-2|TRBJ2-7
TGTGCCAGCAGCCAAGATTTCTATAGGGGGCTCGACGAGCAGTACTTC
CASSQDFYRGLDEQYF
>.|.|TRBV19|TRBJ1-2
TGTGCCAGTAGTAGGGCTCGGGACGGCAACTATGGCTACACCTTC
CASSRARDGNYGYTF